One sample yielded the 31 T cell receptor beta chains listed below, sequenced in a study of shared clonotypes between healthy human individuals. Terminally differentiated effector memory CD45RA+ cells were excluded from the naive CD8 cells, which were CD45RO-negative and positively selected for CCR7. Profiling relied on immunoSEQ multiplex PCR, and the TCRdb table lists in-frame clones only, not all of them. Found here are 800,000 or so clones, around 96% of them singletons; the top ten hold approximately 0.2%. The source material was naive CD8+ T cells sorted from blood. These receptors came from a man aged 30-40 years in good health.

This rearrangement joins TRBV2 to TRBJ2-7, with D unclear. The V gene's germline CDR1 is SNHLY and CDR2 FYNNEI. The V and J ends lost 5 bases and 2 bases respectively, with 10 bases between them. The CDR3 has 13 residues. CDR3 residues: CASSNLVAYEQYF. CDR3 sequence (DNA): TGTGCCAGCAGTAACCTAGTGGCCTACGAGCAGTACTTC.

The chain couples TRBV7-3 to TRBJ2-2; maybe TRBD1 (5 bases). V was cut by 5 bases and J by 8 bases, with 9 bases left in between. The CDR3 extends over 12 amino acids. Germline V gene sequence: CDR1 SGHTA, CDR2 FQGTGA. The CDR3 sequence: CASSPWTGELFF. As DNA, the CDR3 is TGTGCCAGCAGCCCATGGACAGGGGAGCTGTTTTTT.

V is TRBV27 and J is TRBJ1-2; the D gene is possibly TRBD1 (6 bases). The CDR3 length is 16 residues. V lost 5 bases to trimming and J lost 7 bases, with 23 bases between them. From germline, CDR1 is MNHEY and CDR2 SMNVEV (reference sequence). The DNA of the CDR3 is TGTGCCAGCAGTCTACTGAGGCACAGGGAAGATGGTGGCTACACCTTC. Translation: CASSLLRHREDGGYTF.

The DNA for the CDR3 is TGTGCCAGCAGTTTAGGAAATGGGCGGGAGCAGTACTTC. It translates to CASSLGNGREQYF. The chain combines TRBV27 with TRBJ2-7; no definite D call. Deletions cut 2 bases from V and 7 bases from J, with 12 bases between. This CDR3 has 13 residues. CDR1 is MNHEY, CDR2 SMNVEV, per germline (reference sequence).

In the case of this clone: Other DNA sequences in the same sample also yield this CDR3. V gene TRBV7-9 combines with J gene TRBJ2-7; D is perhaps TRBD1 (5 bases). The CDR3 has 13 amino acids. Per the germline V gene, CDR1 is SEHNR and CDR2 is FQNEAQ (reference sequence). V lost 4 bases, J lost 1 base, and 8 bases lay in between. The CDR3 is CASSSPGSYEQYF. CDR3 bases: TGTGCCAGCAGCTCCCCAGGGTCCTACGAGCAGTACTTC.

This clone was seen just once. This chain connects TRBV11-2 to TRBJ2-3; 14 positions match TRBD2. Per germline, CDR1 SGHAT and CDR2 FQNNGV. This CDR3 contains 16 residues. The V and J ends lost 4 bases and 4 bases, in that order; junction bases with no gene match: 4. The CDR3 here is CASSSTSGRASDTQYF. DNA for the CDR3: TGTGCCAGCAGCTCGACTAGCGGGAGGGCGTCAGATACGCAGTATTTT.

The chain uses TRBV5-4 and TRBJ2-2, with TRBD2 identical over 8 bases. From germline, CDR1 is SGHNT and CDR2 YYREEE (reference sequence). V lost 4 bases and J lost 0; bases outside the gene matches: 8. This CDR3 spans 17 amino acids. The CDR3 DNA sequence: TGTGCCAGCAGCCTGCCAGCGGGAGCACCGAACACCGGGGAGCTGTTTTTT. It translates to CASSLPAGAPNTGELFF.

This clone showed up just once. J is TRBJ2-1 and V is TRBV30; no firm D call. Germline assignment: CDR1 GTSNPN and CDR2 SVGIG (reference sequence). CDR3 length equals 13 residues. V lost 7 bases and J 1 base, leaving 11 bases between the germline ends. The CDR3 is CASIVVSYNEQFF. DNA of the CDR3: TGTGCCTCAATAGTTGTGTCCTACAATGAGCAGTTCTTC.

The rearrangement uses TRBV5-6 and TRBJ2-1, with D perhaps TRBD1 or TRBD2 (5 bases each). V was clipped by 0 bases and J by 10 bases, with 11 bases between them. CDR3 length equals 13 residues. Germline values: CDR1 SGHDT, CDR2 YYEEEE. The CDR3 DNA reads as TGTGCCAGCAGCTTGGGGGGGATTCACGAGCAGTTCTTC. Translated: CASSLGGIHEQFF.

The V gene is TRBV7-3, the J gene TRBJ2-1; D may correspond to TRBD1 or TRBD2 (5 bases each). This CDR3 is 16 amino acids long. In germline, CDR1 is SGHTA, CDR2 FQGTGA. The V end was cut by 5 bases, the J end by 2 bases, with 16 bases between. The CDR3: CASSPATGGPYNEQFF. The CDR3 DNA reads TGTGCCAGCAGCCCAGCTACAGGAGGCCCCTACAATGAGCAGTTCTTC.

This chain connects TRBV2 to TRBJ2-1; 9 positions match TRBD2. Germline CDR1 reads SNHLY; CDR2 reads FYNNEI. With 4 bases clipped from V and 4 bases from J, the junction kept 2 bases outside the gene matches. This CDR3 comprises 14 residues. The DNA of the CDR3 is TGTGCCAGCAGTGGACTAGCGGCTTACAATGAGCAGTTCTTC. Protein sequence: CASSGLAAYNEQFF.

A remark on this clone: Other DNA sequences within the sample encode an identical CDR3. CDR3 amino acids: CASSPSGSSYNEQFF. CDR3 nucleotides: TGTGCCAGTAGCCCGAGCGGGAGCTCCTACAATGAGCAGTTCTTC. This rearrangement joins TRBV19 to TRBJ2-1; 8 nucleotides line up with TRBD2. V shed 6 bases and J 0 bases; nucleotides not matched to a gene: 4. Germline V gene lookup returns CDR1 LNHDA and CDR2 SQIVND (reference sequence). The CDR3 is 15 amino acids.

The chain is built from TRBV7-9 and TRBJ1-1; D remains ambiguous. The CDR3 contains 14 residues. Per germline, CDR1 SEHNR and CDR2 FQNEAQ (reference sequence). V was clipped by 5 bases and J by 3 bases, with 13 bases between them. Written as DNA, the CDR3 is TGTGCCAGCAGCCCCCCAGGCAAGTACACTGAAGCTTTCTTT. It translates to CASSPPGKYTEAFF.

This chain connects TRBV11-2 to TRBJ2-1, with D hard to call. This CDR3 is 13 amino acids long. Per the germline V gene, CDR1 is SGHAT and CDR2 is FQNNGV. V was trimmed by 2 bases and J by 8 bases, leaving 10 bases between them. The chain's CDR3 is CASSLTITDEQFF. CDR3 DNA sequence: TGTGCCAGCAGCTTAACTATCACGGATGAGCAGTTCTTC.

V gene TRBV7-7 combines with J gene TRBJ2-2; the D is unclear. The V and J ends lost 3 bases and 6 bases respectively, with 8 bases between them. CDR3 size: 13 residues. CDR1 SSHAT and CDR2 FNYEAQ come from the germline V gene (reference sequence). The CDR3 sequence: CASSFGFPGELFF. The DNA of the CDR3 is TGTGCCAGCAGCTTTGGGTTTCCCGGGGAGCTGTTTTTT. Based on the CDR3 plus reference TRBV7-7 and TRBJ2-2, the full variable domain is GAGVSQSPRYKVTKRGQDVTLRCDPISSHATLYWYQQALGQGPEFLTYFNYEAQPDKSGLPSDRFSAERPEGSISTLTIQRTEQRDSAMYRCASSFGFPGELFFGEGSRLTVL.

The V and J genes are TRBV5-1 and TRBJ2-7; a possible D gene is TRBD1 (6 bases). Germline loops: CDR1 SGHRS, CDR2 YFSETQ. The CDR3 runs 14 residues. Trimming removed 4 bases from V and 3 bases from J, with 14 bases in between. Written as DNA, the CDR3 is TGCGCCAGCAGCCTCGGGGACATAATCTACGAGCAGTACTTC. Translated, it gives CASSLGDIIYEQYF.

V gene TRBV7-9 combines with J gene TRBJ1-2; D unclear. The V and J ends lost 3 bases and 8 bases respectively, with 13 bases between them. CDR1 is SEHNR and CDR2 is FQNEAQ in the germline V gene (reference sequence). The CDR3 has 13 residues. The CDR3 here is CASSFSGSHGYTF. CDR3 bases: TGTGCCAGCAGCTTTTCGGGTTCCCACGGCTACACCTTC.

This clone was seen only a few times. The identical CDR3 is also encoded by other nucleotide sequences in the sample. CDR3 DNA sequence: TGTGCCAGTAGTACACGGGACAGCTACGAGCAGTACTTC. As protein: CASSTRDSYEQYF. This chain uses TRBV19 with TRBJ2-7; 7 bases are shared with TRBD1. Germline-derived CDR1 and CDR2 are LNHDA and SQIVND (reference sequence). The CDR3 sequence is 13 residues long. The trim removed 4 bases at V and 3 bases at J, leaving 3 bases unmatched.

This clone was detected only once. J is TRBJ2-2 and V is TRBV4-3; tentative D call: TRBD2 (7 bases). V dropped 0 bases and J dropped 7 bases, with 9 bases sitting between them. Germline CDR1 and CDR2: LGHNA and YSLEER. This CDR3 is built from 14 residues. The CDR3 region has the DNA TGCGCCAGCAGCCAAGACGGGGGGCTCGGGGAGCTGTTTTTT. Translated, it gives CASSQDGGLGELFF.

This chain connects TRBV6-5 to TRBJ1-3; D gene ambiguous. V was cut by 6 bases and J by 2 bases, with 2 bases left in between. Germline CDR1 MNHEY, CDR2 SVGAGI. The CDR3 has 11 amino acids. The CDR3 here is CASRTGNTIYF. The CDR3, as DNA: TGTGCCAGCAGGACTGGAAACACCATATATTTT.

This clone came up once. The J gene is TRBJ2-1, the V gene TRBV2, with D maybe TRBD2 (5 bases). This CDR3 spans 17 amino acids. CDR1 and CDR2 (germline): SNHLY, FYNNEI. V was pared by 1 base and J by 6 bases, with 19 bases between. This CDR3 is CASSEGSSLAILNEQFF. As DNA, the CDR3 is TGTGCCAGCAGTGAAGGCTCGAGTTTAGCGATTCTCAATGAGCAGTTCTTC.

V is TRBV5-4 and J is TRBJ2-7; the match to TRBD2 covers 7 bases. The CDR3 length is 15 residues. Germline lookup yields CDR1 SGHNT and CDR2 YYREEE (reference sequence). V dropped 5 bases and J dropped 2; count of bases not matched to a gene: 10. CDR3 in DNA: TGTGCCAGCAGTCTTAATAACGGGGGGACCTACGAGCAGTACTTC. Translation: CASSLNNGGTYEQYF.

V gene TRBV9 combines with J gene TRBJ2-1; 12 nucleotides agree with TRBD2. CDR1 is SGDLS, CDR2 YYNGEE, per germline. V shed 4 bases and J 2 bases; nucleotides not matched to a gene: 4. The CDR3 length is 16 residues. CDR3 region: CASSLGLAGPYNEQFF. CDR3 DNA sequence: TGTGCCAGCAGCCTCGGACTAGCGGGACCCTACAATGAGCAGTTCTTC.

A note on this clone: The junction and the germline gene differ at one end; a read error may be behind it. The chain recombines TRBV7-9 with TRBJ1-1, with D unclear. The germline V gene encodes CDR1 SEHNR and CDR2 FQNEAQ (reference sequence). This CDR3 has 12 residues. For the CDR3, the DNA is TGTGCCAGCAGCCCCGAACCCCGGGTCTGGTTGTTT. Its protein product is CASSPEPRVWLF. The full variable domain, with the rest looked up from reference TRBV7-9 and TRBJ1-1, is DTGVSQNPRHKITKRGQNVTFRCDPISEHNRLYWYRQTLGQGPEFLTYFQNEAQLEKSRLLSDRFSAERPKGSFSTLEIQRTEQGDSAMYLCASSPEPRVWLFGQGTRLTVV.

The chain employs TRBV6-6 and TRBJ2-7; the D is unclear. CDR1 is MNHNY, CDR2 SVGAGI, per germline (reference sequence). This CDR3 contains 11 residues. The ends were cut back, 3 bases at V and 7 bases at J, with 7 bases in the middle. The CDR3 bases are TGTGCCAGCAGTTATGTGGGAGAGCAGTACTTC. It encodes CASSYVGEQYF.

The gene calls are TRBV7-6 and TRBJ1-1, with D maybe TRBD1 (5 bases). Germline V gene data show CDR1 as SGHVS and CDR2 as FNYEAQ. The CDR3 length is 13 residues. Deletions cut 4 bases from V and 3 bases from J, with 9 bases between. CDR3 coding DNA: TGTGCCAGCAGCTCCAGGGTTTACACTGAAGCTTTCTTT. This translates into CASSSRVYTEAFF.

The V and J genes are TRBV4-3 and TRBJ1-2; TRBD1 matches at 10 bases. Per germline, CDR1 LGHNA and CDR2 YSLEER. Trimming cost V 0 bases and J 4 bases; bases outside gene matches: 8. This CDR3 spans 17 amino acids. The CDR3 nucleotides read TGCGCCAGCAGCCAAGATAGGGGACAGGGGTATCGCTATGGCTACACCTTC. Protein sequence: CASSQDRGQGYRYGYTF.

This rearrangement joins TRBV9 to TRBJ2-1, with 8 bases lining up with TRBD1. This CDR3 is built from 16 residues. The germline V gene has CDR1 SGDLS and CDR2 YYNGEE. J gave up 2 bases and V 1 base, and 5 bases lay outside the gene matches. This chain's CDR3 is CASSVFGTGPYNEQFF. CDR3 nucleotides: TGTGCCAGCAGCGTATTTGGGACAGGACCCTACAATGAGCAGTTCTTC.

This rearrangement joins TRBV6-5 to TRBJ2-3; 11 bases fit TRBD2. CDR3 length equals 14 residues. V was clipped by 8 bases and J by 4 bases; unmatched bases: 5. Germline V CDR1 and CDR2: MNHEY, SVGAGI. The CDR3 spells CASLAGGPSDTQYF. The DNA for the CDR3 is TGTGCCAGCTTAGCGGGAGGGCCTTCAGATACGCAGTATTTT.

This chain uses TRBV4-1 with TRBJ2-2, with 7 bases fitting TRBD1. Germline V gene data show CDR1 as MGHRA and CDR2 as YSYEKL. Trimming cost V 1 base and J 3 bases; bases outside gene matches: 8. The CDR3 contains 17 residues. CDR3: CASSQVGTAPYTGELFF. CDR3 coding DNA: TGCGCCAGCAGCCAAGTAGGGACAGCCCCATACACCGGGGAGCTGTTTTTT.

The CDR3 nucleotides read TGTGCCAGCCGCGGCAGGGGGGACTACGAGCAGTACTTC. It codes for CASRGRGDYEQYF. This sequence joins TRBV2 and TRBJ2-7; possibly TRBD1 for D (7 bases). This CDR3 is 13 amino acids long. CDR1 SNHLY and CDR2 FYNNEI come from the germline V gene. V was clipped by 8 bases and J by 3 bases, with 14 bases between them.